The 15 T cell receptor beta chains presented below share a single source sample, sequenced in a study of identical twins. MiXCR, run by TCRdb on the 5' RACE reads, gives a single entry per CDR3 protein. This repertoire shows 420,000 or so distinct CDR3 sequences, roughly 18% found once; its top ten account for roughly 12%. The specimen sequenced was naive T cells sorted from blood. The receptors derive from a man in his forties or fifties in good health.

This clonotype was recorded at least ten times. This chain uses TRBV20-1 with TRBJ1-4, with a tentative D call TRBD1 (6 bases). Germline lookup yields CDR1 DFQATT and CDR2 SNEGSKA (reference sequence). The V gene lost 4 bases and the J gene lost 7 bases, with 19 bases spanning the gap. The CDR3 contains 15 residues. The CDR3 nucleotides are TGCAGTGCTACCACCTCGGGGCAGGGGATTGAAAAACTGTTTTTT. This encodes CSATTSGQGIEKLFF.

The table lists this clonotype with a few counts. The chain is built from TRBV28 and TRBJ2-3; D might be TRBD2 (6 bases). The V end was cut by 2 bases, the J end by 7 bases, with 13 bases between. Germline CDR1 MDHEN, CDR2 SYDVKM. There are 14 residues in the CDR3. CDR3: CASSLAGNSHTQYF. Here the CDR3 DNA reads TGTGCCAGCAGTTTAGCGGGAAACTCGCATACGCAGTATTTT.

This clonotype was counted many times. The V call is TRBV2, the J call TRBJ2-2; 7 bases are shared with TRBD2. The CDR3 covers 15 residues. V was pared by 1 base and J by 4 bases, with 3 bases of the junction left unmatched. Germline CDR1 and CDR2: SNHLY and FYNNEI. CDR3 sequence reads: CASSEERDLTGELFF. The CDR3 coding sequence is TGTGCCAGCAGTGAAGAGCGGGACCTCACCGGGGAGCTGTTTTTT.

This chain uses TRBV3-1 with TRBJ2-3; 7 bases align to TRBD2. Germline V gene sequence: CDR1 LGHDT, CDR2 YNNKEL (reference sequence). V was pared by 4 bases and J by 5 bases, with 12 bases of the junction left unmatched. CDR3 length: 16 amino acids. This CDR3 is CASSPPGSGVKDTQYF. As DNA, the CDR3 is TGTGCCAGCAGCCCTCCGGGGAGCGGGGTCAAAGATACGCAGTATTTT.

The CDR3: CSVEESGFSGANVLTF. For the CDR3, the DNA is TGCAGCGTTGAAGAGTCCGGGTTTTCTGGGGCCAACGTCCTGACTTTC. This chain connects TRBV29-1 to TRBJ2-6; D gene unclear. The CDR3 is 16 residues long. Germline assignment: CDR1 SQVTM and CDR2 ANQGSEA. Trimming pared 0 bases from V and 1 base from J, leaving 10 bases between.

This sequence joins TRBV5-1 and TRBJ2-3; either TRBD1 or TRBD2 may fit D (5 bases each). Germline-derived CDR1 and CDR2 are SGHRS and YFSETQ. The CDR3 contains 15 residues. The V end was cut by 3 bases, the J end by 3 bases, with 14 bases between. CDR3 DNA sequence: TGCGCCAGCAGCTGGGACGGAGAAGTGACAGATACGCAGTATTTT. Protein product: CASSWDGEVTDTQYF.

The J gene is TRBJ2-3, the V gene TRBV24-1, with 8 positions matching TRBD1. The CDR3 loop spans 16 amino acids. CDR1 and CDR2 from the germline V gene are KGHDR and SFDVKD. V lost 4 bases, J lost 2 bases, and 7 bases stayed unmatched. The CDR3 nucleotides read TGTGCCACCAGTGACCCGACAGGGGCGACCACAGATACGCAGTATTTT. This codes for CATSDPTGATTDTQYF.

This clonotype was found a few times. The chain couples TRBV7-9 to TRBJ2-7, with 7 bases fitting TRBD1. Germline CDR1 is SEHNR and CDR2 is FQNEAQ (reference sequence). The CDR3 length is 15 residues. The V gene end was trimmed by 5 bases and the J gene end by 4 bases; junction bases not matched to a gene: 11. CDR3 nucleotides: TGTGCCAGCAGCGTTCTCACAGGGGCGCTGTACGAGCAGTACTTC. This translates into CASSVLTGALYEQYF.

This clonotype has more than one count but fewer than ten. The rearrangement uses TRBV6-1 and TRBJ1-6; no clear D. V gave up 5 bases and J gave up 15 bases, with 17 bases separating them. Germline V CDR1 and CDR2: MNHNS, SASEGT. CDR3 size: 13 residues. DNA for the CDR3: TGTGCCAGCAGTCAAACTTCGTTCCTCGTCCTCCACTTT. Amino acids: CASSQTSFLVLHF.

The V call is TRBV18, the J call TRBJ1-6, with D possibly matching TRBD1 (6 bases). V shed 3 bases and J shed 7 bases, with 16 bases lying between them. Germline V CDR1 and CDR2: KGHSH, LQKENI. This CDR3 contains 16 residues. CDR3 in amino acids: CASSPWLQGRNSPLHF. The CDR3 coding sequence is TGTGCCAGCTCACCGTGGTTGCAGGGGCGGAATTCACCCCTCCACTTT.

This clonotype was recorded once. J is TRBJ2-3 and V is TRBV14; either TRBD1 or TRBD2 may fit D (5 bases each). There are 14 residues in the CDR3. Per the germline V gene, CDR1 is SGHDN and CDR2 is FVKESK. Trimming pared 2 bases from V and 2 bases from J, leaving 8 bases between. The CDR3 DNA sequence: TGTGCCAGCAGCCAAAGGGACCTCACAGATACGCAGTATTTT. Protein product: CASSQRDLTDTQYF.

Only a few counts were recorded for this clonotype. The chain has TRBV7-9 and TRBJ2-1; 7 bases agree with TRBD1. In germline, CDR1 is SEHNR, CDR2 FQNEAQ (reference sequence). The V and J ends lost 3 bases and 7 bases, in that order; junction bases with no gene match: 9. There are 15 residues in the CDR3. The CDR3 protein is CASSFGDSPLNEQFF. The CDR3 nucleotides read TGTGCCAGCAGCTTTGGGGACAGCCCTTTAAATGAGCAGTTCTTC.

This clonotype was seen ten or more times. The gene calls are TRBV20-1 and TRBJ1-6; 8 bases align to TRBD1. Germline lookup yields CDR1 DFQATT and CDR2 SNEGSKA (reference sequence). There are 13 residues in the CDR3. V was pared by 6 bases and J by 10 bases, with 8 bases of the junction left unmatched. DNA for the CDR3: TGCAGTGCATCGGACAGGGTGGAATCACCCCTCCACTTT. This encodes CSASDRVESPLHF.

The chain employs TRBV28 and TRBJ2-1; 9 bases map to TRBD1. With 4 bases clipped from V and 8 bases from J, the junction kept 9 bases outside the gene matches. Germline CDR1 MDHEN, CDR2 SYDVKM. The CDR3 is 15 residues long. CDR3: CASSYYTGGGYEQFF. DNA of the CDR3: TGTGCCAGCAGTTATTATACAGGGGGCGGTTATGAGCAGTTCTTC.

This clonotype was seen a handful of times. The chain couples TRBV4-3 to TRBJ1-6; D remains unclear. Germline CDR1 and CDR2: LGHNA and YSLEER. V dropped 0 bases and J dropped 9 bases, with 9 bases sitting between them. This CDR3 has 14 amino acids. Written as DNA, the CDR3 is TGCGCCAGCAGCCAAGATCCCCGGGGTTCACCCCTCCACTTT. Translating it yields CASSQDPRGSPLHF.